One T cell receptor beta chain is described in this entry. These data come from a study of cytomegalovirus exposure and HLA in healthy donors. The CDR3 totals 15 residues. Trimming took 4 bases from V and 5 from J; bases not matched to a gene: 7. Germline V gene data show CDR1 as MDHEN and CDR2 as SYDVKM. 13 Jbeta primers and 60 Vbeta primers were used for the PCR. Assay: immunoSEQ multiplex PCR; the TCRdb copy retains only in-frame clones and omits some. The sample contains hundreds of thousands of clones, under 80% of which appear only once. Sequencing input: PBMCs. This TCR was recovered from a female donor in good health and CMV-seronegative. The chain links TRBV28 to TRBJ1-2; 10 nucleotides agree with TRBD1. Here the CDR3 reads CASSSRQGASYGYTF. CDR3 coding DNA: TGTGCCAGCAGTTCGAGACAGGGGGCTAGTTATGGCTACACCTTC.